The entry below describes one T cell receptor (beta chain). What it binds is not known. PCR was performed using 60 Vbeta and 13 Jbeta primers. Original handling: An analysis performed later counted about 80 million unique TCR beta chains (roughly 10 million of them shared). Data came from immunoSEQ multiplex PCR; TCRdb stores just in-frame clones and leaves some out. V and J calls plus clone size are reproduced from that table; the DNA served to infer D and trimming. The sample yields tens of thousands of clones, approximately 79% seen once. Germline values: CDR1 LNHNV, CDR2 YYDKDF (reference sequence). This CDR3 spans 14 amino acids. Trimming removed 0 bases from V and 6 bases from J, with 9 bases in between. This sample was taken from a study of cytomegalovirus exposure and HLA in healthy donors. The study's findings and limits: Prior analysis indicated that the majority of TCR beta V segments exhibited productivity approximately 87% or approximately 30% of the time. A later analysis associated 16,951 TCR beta sequences with HLA alleles at a 0.05 false discovery rate.

The source material was PBMCs. The gene calls are TRBV15 and TRBJ1-5, with no clear D. The source is a woman in her thirties or forties in good health and CMV-seropositive. Written as DNA, the CDR3 is TGTGCCACCAGCAGAGATTTGGTCGGTCAGCCCCAGCATTTT. Translated, it gives CATSRDLVGQPQHF.